The subject of this entry is one TCR beta chain. This clone showed up just a few times. Its recognized antigen is unknown. Nothing much larger sits one base from this clone, and base qualities are not available. The data were taken from a study of cytomegalovirus exposure and HLA in healthy donors (dated by TCRdb to 2016 to 2017). Regarding the research as a whole: According to a later analysis, the roughly 120 validation repertoires were produced on the same platform as the 600 to 850 repertoires of the first cohort. The study aimed to test whether cataloging public T cell receptors could reveal signatures of past pathogen exposure. Besides the first cohort of about 730 subjects, a separate validation cohort made up of 90 to 150 different subjects was used. High-throughput TCR immunosequencing, statistical association of individual TCRs with disease status, and machine learning were combined to predict cytomegalovirus infection status.

Overall study outcomes, separate from this receptor: The authors suggested that the approach could potentially be generalized to other disease states and immunological phenotypes. A few of the identified cytomegalovirus-associated TCR beta chains were confirmed in vitro to be specific for cytomegalovirus antigens. Subsequent analysis determined that TCRs grouped into clusters in the first cohort also showed a tendency toward co-occurrence across the roughly 110 validation repertoires, and approximately 94% of cluster scores exceeded 0. While some public TCRs were present in many individuals, most TCR sequences turned up only very rarely across donors. In both the original and validation cohorts, the classifier was reported to diagnose cytomegalovirus status with high specificity and sensitivity. A later analysis lacked HLA typing for the validation cohort, so it scored co-occurrence in that cohort across all 110 or so repertoires. In the study, 164 TCR beta chains were listed as associated with cytomegalovirus.

Library preparation employed the immunoSEQ multiplex PCR assay. Per the original workflow: To diagnose cytomegalovirus status from the catalog of TCR beta chain sequences, a statistical classification framework was built. Held by TCRdb, this immuneACCESS table contains in-frame sequences only and omits some clones. Under half of the omission traces to an unresolved V gene where checked; the cause of the rest is unknown. The V and J calls and clone size come from that table; D and trimming were worked out from the DNA. The sample includes roughly 260,000 clones, with approximately 90% observed a single time. 2.6% of the sample is taken by the ten largest. The CDR3 sequence holds 15 residues, the cysteine and phenylalanine included. Only the CDR3 DNA is retained, 45 bases long and in frame from the first base. CDR1 MDHEN and CDR2 SYDVKM were looked up in the germline V gene. Trimming removed 7 bases from V and 2 bases from J; the gene matches leave 8 bases unexplained.

The donors belonged to the validation cohort of approximately 130 subjects, which was separate from the approximately 610-subject first cohort. This clonotype was sampled from a man aged 18 to 29 in good health and CMV-seronegative. The sample was PBMCs. This receptor chain uses TRBV28 and TRBJ2-5; 9 junctional bases match TRBD2. The CDR3 sequence is CASKSSGGPQETQYF. Read as DNA, the sequence is TGTGCCAGCAAAAGTAGCGGGGGCCCACAAGAGACCCAGTACTTC.